Sequencing of this T cell receptor (beta chain) was carried out in a study of vaccination effects on CD4 cells after COVID-19. Germline V gene lookup returns CDR1 MNHNS and CDR2 SASEGT. CDR3 size: 12 residues. V lost 6 bases and J 4 bases, leaving 10 bases between the germline ends. Having been cultured for 9 to 11 days, the cells underwent CD4+ T cell isolation. Two-dose vaccination with either BNT162b2 or mRNA-1273 was given to the participants. Libraries were prepared by immunoSEQ multiplex PCR; TCRdb keeps only in-frame clonotypes and omits some of them. The sample includes about 40,000 clones, about 63% of them seen just once. This clone was detected only a few times. Its antigen is unidentified.

The chain combines TRBV6-1 with TRBJ2-7; the D gene is possibly TRBD1 (5 bases). This specimen consisted of CD4+ T cells from PBMCs cultured without peptide, obtained after COVID-19 vaccination. This sequence was found in a human donor who received a COVID-19 vaccine. CDR3 in amino acids: CASRGAFYEQYF. CDR3 nucleotide sequence: TGTGCCAGCAGAGGGGCCTTTTACGAGCAGTACTTC.